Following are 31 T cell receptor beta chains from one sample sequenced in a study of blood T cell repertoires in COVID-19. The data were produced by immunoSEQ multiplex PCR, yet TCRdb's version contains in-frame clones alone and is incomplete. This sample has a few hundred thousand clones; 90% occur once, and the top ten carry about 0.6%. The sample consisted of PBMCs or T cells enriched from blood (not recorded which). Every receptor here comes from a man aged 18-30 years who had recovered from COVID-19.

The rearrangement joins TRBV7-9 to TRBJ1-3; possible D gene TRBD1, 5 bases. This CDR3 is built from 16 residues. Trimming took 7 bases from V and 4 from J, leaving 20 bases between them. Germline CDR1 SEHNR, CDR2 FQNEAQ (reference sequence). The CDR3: CASTTSDRIVGNTIYF. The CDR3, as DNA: TGTGCCAGCACGACATCCGACAGAATTGTGGGAAACACCATATATTTT.

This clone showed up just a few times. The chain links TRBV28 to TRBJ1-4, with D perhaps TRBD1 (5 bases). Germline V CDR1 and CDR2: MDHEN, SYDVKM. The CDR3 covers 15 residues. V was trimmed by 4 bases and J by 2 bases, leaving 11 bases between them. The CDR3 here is CASSSLGLTNEKLFF. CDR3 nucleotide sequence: TGTGCCAGCAGTTCCCTGGGACTTACTAATGAAAAACTGTTTTTT.

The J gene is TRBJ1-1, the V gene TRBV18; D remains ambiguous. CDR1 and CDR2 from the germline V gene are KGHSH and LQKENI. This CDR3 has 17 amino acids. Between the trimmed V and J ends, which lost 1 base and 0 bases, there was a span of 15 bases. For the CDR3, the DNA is TGTGCCAGCTCACCACTGGGAGGCCCCGGTGTGAACACTGAAGCTTTCTTT. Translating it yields CASSPLGGPGVNTEAFF.

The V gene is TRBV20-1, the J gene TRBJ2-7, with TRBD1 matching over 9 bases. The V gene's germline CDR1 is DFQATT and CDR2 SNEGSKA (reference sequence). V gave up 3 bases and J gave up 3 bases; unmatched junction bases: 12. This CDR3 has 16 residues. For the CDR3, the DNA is TGCAGTGCTAGTGGACTCCGGGACAGGGTTGGCTACGAGCAGTACTTC. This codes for CSASGLRDRVGYEQYF.

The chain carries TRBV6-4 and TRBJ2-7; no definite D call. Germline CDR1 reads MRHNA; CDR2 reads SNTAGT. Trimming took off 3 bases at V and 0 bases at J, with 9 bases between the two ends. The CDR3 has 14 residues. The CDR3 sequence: CASSDGQSSYEQYF. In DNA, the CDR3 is TGTGCCAGCAGTGATGGCCAAAGCTCCTACGAGCAGTACTTC.

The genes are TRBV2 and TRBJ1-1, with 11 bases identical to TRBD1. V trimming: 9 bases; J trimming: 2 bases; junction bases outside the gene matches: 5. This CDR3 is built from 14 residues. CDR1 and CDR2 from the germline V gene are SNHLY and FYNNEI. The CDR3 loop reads CARPGTGGNTEAFF. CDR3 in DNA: TGTGCCAGACCCGGGACAGGGGGTAACACTGAAGCTTTCTTT.

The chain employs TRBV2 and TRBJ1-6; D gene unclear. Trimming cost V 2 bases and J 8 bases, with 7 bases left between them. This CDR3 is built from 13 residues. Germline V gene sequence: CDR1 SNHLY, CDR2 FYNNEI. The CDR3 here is CASSESVDSPLHF. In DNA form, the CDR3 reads TGTGCCAGCAGTGAATCCGTTGATTCACCCCTCCACTTT. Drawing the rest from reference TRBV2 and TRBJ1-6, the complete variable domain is EPEVTQTPSHQVTQMGQEVILRCVPISNHLYFYWYRQILGQKVEFLVSFYNNEISEKSEIFDDQFSVERPDGSNFTLKIRSTKLEDSAMYFCASSESVDSPLHFGNGTRLTVT.

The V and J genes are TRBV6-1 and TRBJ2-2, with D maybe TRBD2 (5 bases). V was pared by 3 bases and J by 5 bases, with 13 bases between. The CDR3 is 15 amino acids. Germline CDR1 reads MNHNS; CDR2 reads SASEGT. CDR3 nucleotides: TGTGCCAGCAGTGATTGGCTAGCTGATACCGGGGAGCTGTTTTTT. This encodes CASSDWLADTGELFF.

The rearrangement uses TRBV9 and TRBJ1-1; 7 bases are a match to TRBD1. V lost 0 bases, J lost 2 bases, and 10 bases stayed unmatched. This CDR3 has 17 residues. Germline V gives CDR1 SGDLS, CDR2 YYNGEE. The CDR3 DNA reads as TGTGCCAGCAGCGTAGACGCGGGGGGGACAGCTAACACTGAAGCTTTCTTT. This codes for CASSVDAGGTANTEAFF.

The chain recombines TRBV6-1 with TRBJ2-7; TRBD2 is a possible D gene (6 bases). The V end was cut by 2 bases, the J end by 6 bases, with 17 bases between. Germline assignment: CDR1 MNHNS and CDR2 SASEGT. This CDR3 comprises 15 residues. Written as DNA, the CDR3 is TGTGCCAGCAGTGAATGGAGGGGAGGTCTGTCCGAGCAGTACTTC. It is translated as CASSEWRGGLSEQYF.

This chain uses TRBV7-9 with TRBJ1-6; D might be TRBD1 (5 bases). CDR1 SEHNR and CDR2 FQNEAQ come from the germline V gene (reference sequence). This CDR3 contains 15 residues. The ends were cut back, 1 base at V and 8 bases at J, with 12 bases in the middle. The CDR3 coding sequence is TGTGCCAGCAGCTTAGGGGGAGGCAGGGATTCACCCCTCCACTTT. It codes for CASSLGGGRDSPLHF.

The CDR3 loop is CASSQSDRDLYGYTF. The CDR3 nucleotides read TGTGCCAGCAGCCAATCCGACAGGGACCTCTATGGCTACACCTTC. This chain joins TRBV3-1 (or the pseudogene TRBV3-2) and TRBJ1-2, with 7 bases identical to TRBD1. Germline trimming cut 2 bases from V and 4 bases from J; bases unmatched to any gene: 7. The CDR3 extends over 15 amino acids. Germline V gives CDR1 LGHDT, CDR2 YNNKEL (reference sequence).

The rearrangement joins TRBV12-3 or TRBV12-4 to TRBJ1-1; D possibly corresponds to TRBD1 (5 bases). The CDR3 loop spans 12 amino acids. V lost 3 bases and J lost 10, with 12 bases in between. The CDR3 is CASSLMGLGAFF. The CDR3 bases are TGTGCCAGCAGTTTGATGGGACTTGGAGCTTTCTTT.

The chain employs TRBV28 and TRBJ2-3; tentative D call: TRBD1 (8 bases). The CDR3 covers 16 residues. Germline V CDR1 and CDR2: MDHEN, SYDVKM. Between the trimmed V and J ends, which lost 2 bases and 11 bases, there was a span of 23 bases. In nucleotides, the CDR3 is TGTGCCAGCAGTTTAGGGGACTACGGACAGGGCGCAATGCAGTATTTT. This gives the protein CASSLGDYGQGAMQYF.

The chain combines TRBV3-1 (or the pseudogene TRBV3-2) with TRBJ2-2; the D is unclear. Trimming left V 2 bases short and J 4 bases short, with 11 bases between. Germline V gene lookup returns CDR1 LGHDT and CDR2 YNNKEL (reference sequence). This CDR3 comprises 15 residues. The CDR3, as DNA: TGTGCCAGCAGCCAATCCGGGTTTCGCACCGGGGAGCTGTTTTTT. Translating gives CASSQSGFRTGELFF.

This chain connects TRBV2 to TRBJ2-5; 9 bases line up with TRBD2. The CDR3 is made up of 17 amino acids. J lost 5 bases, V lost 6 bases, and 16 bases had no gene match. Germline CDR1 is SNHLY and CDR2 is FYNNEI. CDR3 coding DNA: TGTGCCAGCAGCGAAATTCGCGGGGGGGCCGCTGGGGAGACCCAGTACTTC. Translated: CASSEIRGGAAGETQYF. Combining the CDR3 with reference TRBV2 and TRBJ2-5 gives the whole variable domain EPEVTQTPSHQVTQMGQEVILRCVPISNHLYFYWYRQILGQKVEFLVSFYNNEISEKSEIFDDQFSVERPDGSNFTLKIRSTKLEDSAMYFCASSEIRGGAAGETQYFGPGTRLLVL.

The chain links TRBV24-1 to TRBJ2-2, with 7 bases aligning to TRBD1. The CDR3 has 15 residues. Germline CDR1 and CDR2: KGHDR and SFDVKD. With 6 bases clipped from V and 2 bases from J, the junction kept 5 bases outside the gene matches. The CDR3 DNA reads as TGTGCCACCAGTCCCGGGACAGACAACACCGGGGAGCTGTTTTTT. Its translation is CATSPGTDNTGELFF.

CDR3 nucleotides: TGTGCCACCAGCAGAGATTATCTCGCGACAGGCGATGGCTACACCTTC. Its translation: CATSRDYLATGDGYTF. V usage is TRBV15 and J usage is TRBJ1-2, with D possibly matching TRBD1 (6 bases). V was pared by 0 bases and J by 6 bases, with 17 bases between. This CDR3 region has 16 residues. Germline CDR1 and CDR2: LNHNV and YYDKDF (reference sequence). The variable domain in full, completed from reference TRBV15 and TRBJ1-2, reads DAMVIQNPRYQVTQFGKPVTLSCSQTLNHNVMYWYQQKSSQAPKLLFHYYDKDFNNEADTPDNFQSRRPNTSFCFLDIRSPGLGDTAMYLCATSRDYLATGDGYTFGSGTRLTVV.

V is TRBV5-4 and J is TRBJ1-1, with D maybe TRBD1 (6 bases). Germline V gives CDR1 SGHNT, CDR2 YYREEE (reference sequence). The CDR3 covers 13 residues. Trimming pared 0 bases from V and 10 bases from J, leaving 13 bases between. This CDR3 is CASSLGQAGAAFF. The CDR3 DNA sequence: TGTGCCAGCAGCTTGGGGCAGGCAGGGGCAGCTTTCTTT.

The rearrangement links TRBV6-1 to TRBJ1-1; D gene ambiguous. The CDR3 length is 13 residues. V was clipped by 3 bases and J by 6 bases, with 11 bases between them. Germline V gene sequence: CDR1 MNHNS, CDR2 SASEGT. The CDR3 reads CASSDWKEAEAFF. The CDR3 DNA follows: TGTGCCAGCAGTGATTGGAAGGAGGCTGAAGCTTTCTTT.

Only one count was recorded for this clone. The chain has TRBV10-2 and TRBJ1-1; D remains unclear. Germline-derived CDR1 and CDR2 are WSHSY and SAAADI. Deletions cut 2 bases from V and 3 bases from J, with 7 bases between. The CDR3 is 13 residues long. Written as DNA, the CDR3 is TGCGCCAGCAGTGAGCGAGGCTACACTGAAGCTTTCTTT. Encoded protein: CASSERGYTEAFF.

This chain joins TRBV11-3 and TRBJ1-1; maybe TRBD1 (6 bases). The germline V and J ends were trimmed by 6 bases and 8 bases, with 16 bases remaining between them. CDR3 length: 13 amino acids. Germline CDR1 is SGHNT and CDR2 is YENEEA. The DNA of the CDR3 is TGTGCCAGCAGTAGGAACAGGGACGGGGAAGCTTTCTTT. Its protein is CASSRNRDGEAFF.

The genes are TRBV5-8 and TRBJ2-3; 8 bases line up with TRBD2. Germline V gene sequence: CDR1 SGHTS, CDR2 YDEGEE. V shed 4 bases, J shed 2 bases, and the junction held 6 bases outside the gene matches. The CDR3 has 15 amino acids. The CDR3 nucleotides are TGTGCCAGCAGCACCGGCGGGGGGATCACAGATACGCAGTATTTT. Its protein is CASSTGGGITDTQYF. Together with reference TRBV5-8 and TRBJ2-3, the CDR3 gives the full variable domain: EAGVTQSPTHLIKTRGQQATLRCSPISGHTSVYWYQQALGLGLQFLLWYDEGEERNRGNFPPRFSGRQFPNYSSELNVNALELEDSALYLCASSTGGGITDTQYFGPGTRLTVL.

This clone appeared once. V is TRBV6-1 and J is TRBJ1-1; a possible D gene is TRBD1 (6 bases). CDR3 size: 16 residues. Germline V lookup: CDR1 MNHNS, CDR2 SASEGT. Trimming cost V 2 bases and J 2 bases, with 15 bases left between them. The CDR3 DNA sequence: TGTGCCAGCAGTGAACAGAGGGGGTACACCAACACTGAAGCTTTCTTT. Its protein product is CASSEQRGYTNTEAFF.

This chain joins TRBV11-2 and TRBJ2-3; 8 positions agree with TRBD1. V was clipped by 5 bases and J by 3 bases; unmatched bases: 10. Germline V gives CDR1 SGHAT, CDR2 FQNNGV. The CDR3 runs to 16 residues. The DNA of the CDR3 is TGTGCCAGCAGCCGGGACCTCGGACAGGGAACAGATACGCAGTATTTT. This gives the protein CASSRDLGQGTDTQYF.

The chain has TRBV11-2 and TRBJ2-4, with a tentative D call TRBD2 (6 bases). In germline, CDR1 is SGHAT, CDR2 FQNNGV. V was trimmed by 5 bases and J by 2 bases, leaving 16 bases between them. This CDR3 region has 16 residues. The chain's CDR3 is CASSLGGRTTKNIQYF. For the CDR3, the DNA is TGTGCCAGCAGCCTAGGTGGGAGGACTACCAAAAACATTCAGTACTTC.

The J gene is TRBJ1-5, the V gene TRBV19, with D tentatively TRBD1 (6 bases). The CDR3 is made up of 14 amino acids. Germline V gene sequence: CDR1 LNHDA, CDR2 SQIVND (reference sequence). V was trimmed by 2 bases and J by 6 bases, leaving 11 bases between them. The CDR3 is CASSIPGGLQPQHF. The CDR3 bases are TGTGCCAGTAGTATACCTGGGGGCCTTCAGCCCCAGCATTTT. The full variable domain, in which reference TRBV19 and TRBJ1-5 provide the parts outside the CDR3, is DGGITQSPKYLFRKEGQNVTLSCEQNLNHDAMYWYRQDPGQGLRLIYYSQIVNDFQKGDIAEGYSVSREKKESFPLTVTSAQKNPTAFYLCASSIPGGLQPQHFGDGTRLSIL.

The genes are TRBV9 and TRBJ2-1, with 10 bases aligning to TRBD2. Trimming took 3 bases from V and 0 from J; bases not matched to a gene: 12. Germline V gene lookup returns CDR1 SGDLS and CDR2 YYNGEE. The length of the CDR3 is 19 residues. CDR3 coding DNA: TGTGCCAGCAGCGCAGGTATAGGACTAGCGGAAAGCTCCTACAATGAGCAGTTCTTC. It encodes CASSAGIGLAESSYNEQFF.

The CDR3 spells CATSRDRRAGLPGNEQFF. As DNA, the CDR3 is TGTGCCACCAGCAGAGATAGGAGGGCGGGCCTCCCGGGGAATGAGCAGTTCTTC. The V gene is TRBV15, the J gene TRBJ2-1; TRBD2 is a possible D gene (6 bases). Per germline, CDR1 LNHNV and CDR2 YYDKDF (reference sequence). The CDR3 is 18 residues long. Trimming took 0 bases from V and 7 from J, leaving 22 bases between them.

CDR3 residues: CASSLSDRGVGELFF. Written as DNA, the CDR3 is TGCGCCAGCAGTTTAAGCGACAGGGGAGTCGGGGAGCTGTTTTTT. V usage is TRBV5-1 and J usage is TRBJ2-2, with 8 bases fitting TRBD1. Germline CDR1 SGHRS, CDR2 YFSETQ. There are 15 residues in the CDR3. V shed 5 bases and J 7 bases; nucleotides not matched to a gene: 10.

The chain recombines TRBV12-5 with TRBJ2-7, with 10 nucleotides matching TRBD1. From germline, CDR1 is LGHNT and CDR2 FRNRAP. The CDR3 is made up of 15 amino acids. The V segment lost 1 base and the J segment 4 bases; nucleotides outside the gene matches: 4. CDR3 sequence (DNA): TGTGCTAGTGGTTTGGCGGGACAGGGGAAATACGAGCAGTACTTC. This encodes CASGLAGQGKYEQYF.